The 27 T cell receptor beta chains reported below all come from one sample, sequenced in a study of CD8+CD57+ T cells in acquired aplastic anemia. The use of genomic DNA as template underpinned the TCR beta VDJ and CDR3 profiling. Via MiXCR, TCRdb re-called the reads, giving one row per CDR3 protein. The table records roughly 130,000 distinct CDR3 sequences, around 48% of them present only once. Sequences were obtained from sorted CD4+, CD8+, or CD8+CD57+ T cells (not recorded which) from PBMCs. These receptors all stem from a human donor in good health, serving as a control.

V gene TRBV20-1 combines with J gene TRBJ1-2, with 8 positions matching TRBD1. V shed 6 bases, J shed 2 bases, and the junction held 8 bases outside the gene matches. The CDR3 is made up of 14 amino acids. The V gene's germline CDR1 is DFQATT and CDR2 SNEGSKA (reference sequence). The CDR3 here is CSADAGGSNYGYTF. The CDR3 region has the DNA TGCAGTGCGGACGCAGGGGGCTCGAACTATGGCTACACCTTC.

V is TRBV12-3 or TRBV12-4 and J is TRBJ2-1, with 7 bases identical to TRBD1. This CDR3 spans 12 amino acids. Germline trimming cut 3 bases from V and 8 bases from J; bases unmatched to any gene: 1. The DNA of the CDR3 is TGTGCCAGCAGTTTTACAGGGGATGAGCAGTTCTTC. Translation: CASSFTGDEQFF.

This clonotype was found a few times. The V and J genes are TRBV2 and TRBJ2-3, with TRBD1 identical over 10 bases. Germline V gene sequence: CDR1 SNHLY, CDR2 FYNNEI. This CDR3 spans 13 amino acids. V gave up 7 bases and J gave up 3 bases; unmatched junction bases: 1. CDR3 bases: TGTGCCAGCAAGGGACAGGGGACAGATACGCAGTATTTT. It is translated as CASKGQGTDTQYF.

The V and J genes are TRBV11-3 and TRBJ1-1; D not resolved. Trimming left V 5 bases short and J 0 bases short, with 10 bases between. Germline V gene data show CDR1 as SGHNT and CDR2 as YENEEA. There are 14 residues in the CDR3. The CDR3 region is CASSPGRVNTEAFF. In DNA form, the CDR3 reads TGTGCCAGCAGCCCGGGTAGGGTGAACACTGAAGCTTTCTTT.

At least ten counts were recorded for this clonotype. The genes are TRBV7-2 and TRBJ1-5; no clear D. Germline V gene lookup returns CDR1 SGHTA and CDR2 FQGNSA. The ends were cut back, 6 bases at V and 7 bases at J, with 16 bases in the middle. The CDR3 covers 14 residues. CDR3 DNA: TGTGCCAGCAGTCCTGGACTGCTAGGACAGCCCCAGCATTTT. Translation gives CASSPGLLGQPQHF.

Of note for this clonotype: One end of the junction is discordant with germline, which a read error may explain. CDR3 sequence (DNA): TGTGCCTGCAGGGTTGATGGCTACACCTTC. It codes for CACRVDGYTF. The chain couples TRBV7-9 to TRBJ1-2; the D gene is possibly TRBD1 (5 bases). Germline V gene lookup returns CDR1 SEHNR and CDR2 FQNEAQ (reference sequence). CDR3 length: 10 amino acids.

The sample holds many counts of this clonotype. This chain connects TRBV3-1 to TRBJ2-5, with 9 nucleotides matching TRBD1. J gave up 5 bases and V 1 base, and 5 bases lay outside the gene matches. CDR3 length: 15 residues. Germline CDR1 is LGHDT and CDR2 is YNNKEL (reference sequence). The CDR3 DNA is TGTGCCAGCAGCCAAGCACAGGGGGCTAGTGAGACCCAGTACTTC. Its translation is CASSQAQGASETQYF.

J is TRBJ2-7 and V is TRBV6-5, with TRBD2 matching over 9 bases. Unmatched junction bases numbered 2, after V lost 4 bases and J lost 7 bases. Germline CDR1 is MNHEY and CDR2 is SVGAGI. The CDR3 runs 12 residues. The CDR3 DNA follows: TGTGCCAGCAGTTCTACTAGCGGGGAGCAGTACTTC. Translated: CASSSTSGEQYF.

V and J are TRBV25-1 and TRBJ2-3, with no clear D. Trimming took 3 bases from V and 0 from J, leaving 10 bases between them. Germline assignment: CDR1 MGHDK and CDR2 SYGVNS. This CDR3 comprises 15 residues. The CDR3 reads CASSEAQFSTDTQYF. The CDR3, as DNA: TGTGCCAGCAGTGAGGCACAGTTTAGCACAGATACGCAGTATTTT.

The chain carries TRBV19 and TRBJ1-2; maybe TRBD1 (6 bases). Germline CDR1 LNHDA, CDR2 SQIVND (reference sequence). CDR3 size: 14 residues. V lost 3 bases and J lost 7, with 15 bases in between. CDR3 in DNA: TGTGCCAGTAGTATCCCTACGCAGGGGCGTGGCTACACCTTC. As protein: CASSIPTQGRGYTF.

This clonotype occurred many times. CDR3 nucleotides: TGCAGTGCTAGAGCTCTAAGGGGGAGCAATCAGCCCCAGCATTTT. Its protein product is CSARALRGSNQPQHF. The J gene is TRBJ1-5, the V gene TRBV20-1; the D gene is possibly TRBD1 (6 bases). CDR1 is DFQATT, CDR2 SNEGSKA, per germline (reference sequence). The CDR3 loop spans 15 amino acids. V lost 1 base to trimming and J lost 1 base, with 11 bases between them.

A remark on this clonotype: Mismatch with germline at one junction end may stem from a read error. The rearrangement joins TRBV6-1 to TRBJ1-2, with unresolved D. CDR1 is MNHNS and CDR2 is SASEGT in the germline V gene. The CDR3 runs to 12 residues. This chain's CDR3 is CAAFRNDDGCTF. CDR3 nucleotides: TGTGCCGCGTTTCGGAACGATGATGGCTGCACCTTC.

Points on this clonotype: A junction end diverges from the germline sequence, so it may reflect a read error. V usage is TRBV19 and J usage is TRBJ2-7, with 7 nucleotides matching TRBD1. Germline V gene lookup returns CDR1 LNHDA and CDR2 SQIVND (reference sequence). The CDR3 is 13 amino acids. The chain's CDR3 is CATQTGSFYEQCF. Written as DNA, the CDR3 is TGTGCCACTCAGACAGGGAGCTTCTACGAGCAGTGCTTC.

The V call is TRBV29-1, the J call TRBJ2-7, with D maybe TRBD1 (6 bases). There are 12 residues in the CDR3. Germline values: CDR1 SQVTM, CDR2 ANQGSEA. Trimming took off 7 bases at V and 2 bases at J, with 12 bases between the two ends. This CDR3 is CSAKDSAYEQYF. CDR3 DNA sequence: TGCAGCGCCAAGGACAGCGCCTACGAGCAGTACTTC.

The rearrangement uses TRBV2 and TRBJ2-1, with a possible D match to TRBD2 (6 bases). The germline CDR1 and CDR2 sequences are SNHLY and FYNNEI. The germline V and J ends were trimmed by 0 bases and 0 bases, with 15 bases remaining between them. The CDR3 spans 18 residues. Here the CDR3 reads CASSEAVRLGISYNEQFF. CDR3 DNA sequence: TGTGCCAGCAGTGAAGCCGTTAGACTAGGCATCTCCTACAATGAGCAGTTCTTC.

V gene TRBV28 combines with J gene TRBJ1-4; 7 bases line up with TRBD1. J lost 8 bases, V lost 6 bases, and 9 bases had no gene match. CDR1 is MDHEN and CDR2 is SYDVKM in the germline V gene. The CDR3 sequence is 14 residues long. The DNA of the CDR3 is TGTGCCAGCAGCTCGTCTGGACAGGTGGAAAAACTGTTTTTT. Residues: CASSSSGQVEKLFF.

This clonotype was counted at least ten times. The V call is TRBV7-2, the J call TRBJ1-1, with 8 positions matching TRBD1. Germline CDR1 is SGHTA and CDR2 is FQGNSA. This CDR3 region has 13 residues. The trim removed 5 bases at V and 6 bases at J, leaving 5 bases unmatched. DNA of the CDR3: TGTGCCAGCAGCGAAACAGGGGGTCCTGAAGCTTTCTTT. Amino acids: CASSETGGPEAFF.

This clonotype was found a few times. The chain joins TRBV3-1 to TRBJ2-3, with TRBD2 as a possible D gene (6 bases). Looked up from germline, CDR1 is LGHDT and CDR2 is YNNKEL (reference sequence). Trimming cost V 1 base and J 0 bases, with 14 bases left between them. This CDR3 has 17 residues. Here the CDR3 reads CASSQGLSGVSTDTQYF. CDR3 bases: TGTGCCAGCAGCCAAGGGCTTTCGGGGGTGAGCACAGATACGCAGTATTTT.

The CDR3 region has the DNA TGTGCCAGCAGCGCGACTAGCGGGGGGGCCTCAGCCACAGATACGCAGTATTTT. Encoded protein: CASSATSGGASATDTQYF. V and J are TRBV4-2 and TRBJ2-3; 14 bases match TRBD2. V shed 5 bases, J shed 2 bases, and the junction held 9 bases outside the gene matches. This CDR3 spans 18 amino acids. Germline-derived CDR1 and CDR2 are LGHNA and YNFKEQ.

This clonotype was found many times. The V gene is TRBV6-5, the J gene TRBJ1-1; TRBD1 is a possible D gene (6 bases). The CDR3 spans 13 residues. Trimming cost V 4 bases and J 5 bases, with 11 bases left between them. CDR1 is MNHEY, CDR2 SVGAGI, per germline. CDR3 DNA sequence: TGTGCCAGCAGTTCAGGGACAATGACTGAAGCTTTCTTT. Translated, it gives CASSSGTMTEAFF.

V and J are TRBV7-9 and TRBJ2-5; 8 nucleotides match TRBD1. After removal of 7 bases from V and 5 bases from J, the junction contained 12 bases not matched to a gene. Germline values: CDR1 SEHNR, CDR2 FQNEAQ (reference sequence). This CDR3 is 15 amino acids long. CDR3 DNA: TGTGCCAGCATGGACACATTGGACAGGGAGGAGACCCAGTACTTC. It specifies CASMDTLDREETQYF.

This clonotype was recorded at least ten times. The chain recombines TRBV20-1 with TRBJ1-2; D ambiguous. Germline V CDR1 and CDR2: DFQATT, SNEGSKA (reference sequence). Trimming removed 6 bases from V and 6 bases from J, with 17 bases in between. The CDR3 consists of 13 residues. The CDR3 protein is CSAQSKGSNGYTF. The CDR3, as DNA: TGCAGTGCCCAGTCAAAGGGATCTAATGGCTACACCTTC.

V is TRBV2 and J is TRBJ2-1; weak D call: TRBD1 (10 bases). V was cut by 6 bases and J by 8 bases, with 26 bases left in between. This CDR3 is 17 amino acids long. The germline V gene encodes CDR1 SNHLY and CDR2 FYNNEI. The CDR3 reads CASRSGGTGDGFDEQFF. CDR3 coding DNA: TGTGCCAGCAGGAGCGGGGGGACAGGGGACGGTTTCGATGAGCAGTTCTTC.

The table lists this clonotype with a few counts. The chain is built from TRBV7-3 and TRBJ2-5; 8 positions match TRBD2. With V trimmed by 4 bases and J by 11 bases, 15 bases remained unmatched. The CDR3 loop spans 15 amino acids. The germline CDR1 and CDR2 sequences are SGHTA and FQGTGA. The CDR3 nucleotides read TGTGCCAGCAGCTCGGGGGGGCCATCCTACAATGAGCAGTACTTC. The encoded protein is CASSSGGPSYNEQYF. The full variable domain, completed using reference TRBV7-3 and TRBJ2-5, is GAGVSQTPSNKVTEKGKYVELRCDPISGHTALYWYRQSLGQGPEFLIYFQGTGAADDSGLPNDRFFAVRPEGSVSTLKIQRTERGDSAVYLCASSSGGPSYNEQYFGPGTRLLVL.

J is TRBJ1-6 and V is TRBV7-3; a weak D match, TRBD1 (6 bases). The germline CDR1 and CDR2 sequences are SGHTA and FQGTGA. This CDR3 spans 15 amino acids. V shed 2 bases and J shed 6 bases, with 11 bases lying between them. The CDR3 nucleotides read TGTGCCAGCAGCTTACAGGGGCAGGGTAATTCACCCCTCCACTTT. Translated, it gives CASSLQGQGNSPLHF.

The rearrangement uses TRBV4-3 and TRBJ2-6; perhaps D is TRBD1 or TRBD2 (5 bases each). Deletions cut 4 bases from V and 1 base from J, with 11 bases between. The CDR3 is 16 amino acids. The germline CDR1 and CDR2 sequences are LGHNA and YSLEER. CDR3: CASSLGEGSGANVLTF. The CDR3 DNA sequence: TGCGCCAGCAGCCTGGGCGAGGGGTCTGGGGCCAACGTCCTGACTTTC.

This chain connects TRBV2 to TRBJ2-7; TRBD1 matches 7 bases. Matching the DNA end better, TRBJ2-5 makes the J call doubtful. There are 13 residues in the CDR3. From germline, CDR1 is SNHLY and CDR2 FYNNEI. The CDR3 sequence: CATLTGPRETQYF. The CDR3 coding sequence is TGTGCCACTCTGACAGGGCCGAGAGAGACCCAGTACTTC.